This TCR beta chain was identified in a study of control samples from healthy donors and cancer patients. TCRdb's table, derived via immunoSEQ multiplex PCR, lists solely in-frame clones and lacks some. The sample includes some 200,000 clones, around 91% of them seen just once. V lost 4 bases, J lost 4 bases, and 16 bases lay in between. The CDR3 is 15 amino acids. Germline CDR1 is SGHVS and CDR2 is FQNEAQ. The V call is TRBV7-8, the J call TRBJ1-2, with a tentative D call TRBD1 (5 bases). This receptor was identified in a woman under 40 in good health. The sample consisted of blood. The CDR3 DNA is TGTGCCAGCAGCTACCGGGACGTCGCCTTCTATGGCTACACCTTC. This encodes CASSYRDVAFYGYTF.